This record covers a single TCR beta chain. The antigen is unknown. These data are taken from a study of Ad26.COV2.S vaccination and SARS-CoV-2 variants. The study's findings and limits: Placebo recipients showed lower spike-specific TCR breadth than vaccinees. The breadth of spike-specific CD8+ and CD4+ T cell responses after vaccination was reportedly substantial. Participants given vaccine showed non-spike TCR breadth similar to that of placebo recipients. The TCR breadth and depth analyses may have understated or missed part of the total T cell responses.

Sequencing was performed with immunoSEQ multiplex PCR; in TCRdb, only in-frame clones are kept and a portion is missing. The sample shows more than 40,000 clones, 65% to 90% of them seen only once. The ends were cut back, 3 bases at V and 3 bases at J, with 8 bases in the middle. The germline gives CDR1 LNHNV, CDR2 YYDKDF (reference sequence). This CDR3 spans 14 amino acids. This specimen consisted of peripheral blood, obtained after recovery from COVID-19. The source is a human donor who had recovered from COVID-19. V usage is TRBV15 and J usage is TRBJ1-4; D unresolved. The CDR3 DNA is TGTGCCACCAGCAGGGGGAGGGCTAATGAAAAACTGTTTTTT. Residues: CATSRGRANEKLFF.